This T cell receptor beta chain is drawn from a study of T cell repertoires in cytomegalovirus infection. For the study at large: From public TCR beta signatures came an indication of both CMV infection and matching HLA type. Regarding the study as a whole: Public TCR beta family frequency separated CMV-and-HLA carriers, including in an independent cohort. HLA-C-restricted, CMV-specific TCR beta clonotypes were dominant ex vivo.

In the case of this clonotype: The antigen is undetermined.

One entry per CDR3 protein results from TCRdb running MiXCR on the reads. The sample has under 350,000 distinct CDR3 sequences; 9% to 9.5% are singletons. The CDR3 runs 14 residues. Trimming removed 7 bases from V and 10 bases from J; junction bases left unmatched: 10. The chain joins TRBV12-3 or TRBV12-4 to TRBJ1-4; 9 bases line up with TRBD1. Source material: PBMCs. The clonotype comes from a human donor in good health (CMV status not recorded). Some clones in this sample may be carry-over from other donors' samples. CDR3 bases: TGTGCCAGCAAACCGCGGGACAGGGCCCGAAAACTGTTTTTT. Translation: CASKPRDRARKLFF.